This T cell receptor beta chain stems from a study of T cell changes during pregnancy in multiple sclerosis. The CDR3 contains 16 residues. V shed 3 bases and J 1 base; nucleotides not matched to a gene: 5. Germline-derived CDR1 and CDR2 are LNHNV and YYDKDF (reference sequence). Assay: immunoSEQ multiplex PCR; the TCRdb copy retains only in-frame clones and omits some. Of about 42,000 clones listed, around 96% are singletons. V gene TRBV15 combines with J gene TRBJ2-3, with 9 nucleotides matching TRBD2. This receptor was obtained from a female donor with multiple sclerosis, enrolled in a pregnancy study. The sample was peripheral blood, taken in the second trimester of pregnancy. The chain's CDR3 is CATSRGLAQRTDTQYF. CDR3 coding DNA: TGTGCCACCAGCAGGGGACTAGCTCAACGCACAGATACGCAGTATTTT.